Below, 28 T cell receptor beta chains from the same sample are listed, as sequenced in a study of blood T cell repertoires in COVID-19. TCRdb's copy holds only in-frame clones and misses some; the assay was immunoSEQ multiplex PCR. Of around 190,000 clones detected, 75% to 85% appear once; the ten largest clones hold about a sixth. Sequencing was done on a sample of PBMCs or T cells enriched from blood (not recorded which). The receptors were gathered from a woman in her fifties or sixties with acute COVID-19.

The gene calls are TRBV28 and TRBJ1-2; 8 bases map to TRBD1. CDR3 size: 15 residues. The junction had 10 bases not matched to a gene; V was cut back by 6 bases and J by 4 bases. Germline V gives CDR1 MDHEN, CDR2 SYDVKM. CDR3 DNA sequence: TGTGCCAGCAGCCCTCCGGGACAGGAAATCTATGGCTACACCTTC. Its translation is CASSPPGQEIYGYTF.

This chain's CDR3 is CASSYSTLSADTEAFF. In nucleotides, the CDR3 is TGTGCCAGCAGTTACTCGACACTTTCAGCTGACACTGAAGCTTTCTTT. The chain uses TRBV6-5 and TRBJ1-1, with unresolved D. This CDR3 contains 16 residues. Trimming stripped 0 bases from V and 3 bases from J, with 14 bases between. Germline loops: CDR1 MNHEY, CDR2 SVGAGI.

CDR3 region: CASSPGTAGYNEQFF. Written as DNA, the CDR3 is TGCGCCAGCAGCCCCGGGACCGCGGGGTACAATGAGCAGTTCTTC. The V gene is TRBV5-1, the J gene TRBJ2-1, with a weak D call TRBD2 (6 bases). The CDR3 sequence is 15 residues long. Deletions cut 4 bases from V and 4 bases from J, with 15 bases between. From germline, CDR1 is SGHRS and CDR2 YFSETQ. Combining the CDR3 with reference TRBV5-1 and TRBJ2-1 gives the whole variable domain KAGVTQTPRYLIKTRGQQVTLSCSPISGHRSVSWYQQTPGQGLQFLFEYFSETQRNKGNFPGRFSGRQFSNSRSEMNVSTLELGDSALYLCASSPGTAGYNEQFFGPGTRLTVL.

This rearrangement joins TRBV5-6 to TRBJ2-2; D unclear. The CDR3 runs 13 residues. Germline V lookup: CDR1 SGHDT, CDR2 YYEEEE. The V gene lost 0 bases and the J gene lost 4 bases, with 4 bases spanning the gap. The CDR3, as DNA: TGTGCCAGCAGCTTGGCGGGCACCGGGGAGCTGTTTTTT. It specifies CASSLAGTGELFF.

This chain links TRBV19 with TRBJ2-5; 8 positions agree with TRBD2. Looked up from germline, CDR1 is LNHDA and CDR2 is SQIVND (reference sequence). There are 11 residues in the CDR3. CDR3 sequence: CPPGGIETQYF. The CDR3 nucleotides read TGTCCCCCGGGAGGGATAGAGACCCAGTACTTC.

The chain employs TRBV15 and TRBJ1-2, with 11 bases fitting TRBD1. CDR3 length equals 17 residues. V lost 2 bases and J lost 4; bases outside the gene matches: 9. From germline, CDR1 is LNHNV and CDR2 YYDKDF (reference sequence). CDR3 sequence: CATSRPGTGGTLYGYTF. The CDR3 nucleotides are TGTGCCACCAGCAGACCTGGGACAGGGGGAACCCTCTATGGCTACACCTTC.

The V call is TRBV28, the J call TRBJ1-1; D is ambiguous. The germline V gene has CDR1 MDHEN and CDR2 SYDVKM. Between the trimmed V and J ends, which lost 6 bases and 3 bases, there was a span of 17 bases. This CDR3 is built from 15 residues. CDR3 bases: TGTGCCAGCAGGCTGGCCTCGGAGGAGGACACTGAAGCTTTCTTT. Its protein product is CASRLASEEDTEAFF.

The V gene is TRBV7-2, the J gene TRBJ1-2; 7 nucleotides line up with TRBD1. CDR1 is SGHTA and CDR2 is FQGNSA in the germline V gene. This CDR3 region has 15 residues. J lost 11 bases, V lost 5 bases, and 17 bases had no gene match. CDR3 region: CASSPPRDRQGGYTF. CDR3 coding DNA: TGTGCCAGCAGCCCACCCCGAGACAGGCAGGGGGGATACACCTTC.

As DNA, the CDR3 is TGCGCCAGCAGTGAGAACGCCATTTTAGGTACAGGAGGGAAGAGCGGCTACACCTTC. It encodes CASSENAILGTGGKSGYTF. The V and J genes are TRBV10-2 and TRBJ1-2; tentatively, D is TRBD1 (5 bases). The CDR3 contains 19 residues. Trimming shortened V by 2 bases and J by 8 bases, and 30 bases separated the two germline ends. The germline V gene has CDR1 WSHSY and CDR2 SAAADI.

The chain joins TRBV5-1 to TRBJ1-6; no clear D gene. V was trimmed by 4 bases and J by 3 bases, leaving 14 bases between them. This CDR3 contains 16 residues. Germline V lookup: CDR1 SGHRS, CDR2 YFSETQ. CDR3 sequence reads: CASSRGTAIYNSPLHF. The CDR3 nucleotides are TGCGCCAGCAGCCGGGGAACAGCCATCTATAATTCACCCCTCCACTTT.

This clone was detected only a few times. The chain couples TRBV2 to TRBJ1-6; a weak D match, TRBD1 (6 bases). The ends were cut back, 10 bases at V and 10 bases at J, with 23 bases in the middle. The CDR3 extends over 15 amino acids. The germline gives CDR1 SNHLY, CDR2 FYNNEI. The CDR3 region has the DNA TGTGCCACCACCCCGCACACGGACAGATCATCACCCCTCCACTTT. Translation gives CATTPHTDRSSPLHF.

The rearrangement joins TRBV4-2 to TRBJ1-5; D uncertain. V was cut by 0 bases and J by 1 base, with 4 bases left in between. CDR1 and CDR2 (germline): LGHNA, YNFKEQ. This CDR3 comprises 14 residues. The CDR3 DNA reads TGTGCCAGCAGCCAAGATGGCAGCAATCAGCCCCAGCATTTT. Protein sequence: CASSQDGSNQPQHF.

The V call is TRBV18, the J call TRBJ1-3; unclear D gene. In germline, CDR1 is KGHSH, CDR2 LQKENI. The CDR3 runs 14 residues. Trimming took off 6 bases at V and 2 bases at J, with 11 bases between the two ends. CDR3: CASSPEKPGNTIYF. CDR3 sequence (DNA): TGTGCCAGCTCGCCCGAGAAACCTGGAAACACCATATATTTT. The full variable domain, its missing parts supplied by reference TRBV18 and TRBJ1-3, is NAGVMQNPRHLVRRRGQEARLRCSPMKGHSHVYWYRQLPEEGLKFMVYLQKENIIDESGMPKERFSAEFPKEGPSILRIQQVVRGDSAAYFCASSPEKPGNTIYFGEGSWLTVV.

This chain uses TRBV19 with TRBJ2-6; possible D gene TRBD2, 5 bases. V was pared by 1 base and J by 4 bases, with 8 bases between. Germline V lookup: CDR1 LNHDA, CDR2 SQIVND (reference sequence). This CDR3 contains 15 residues. The chain's CDR3 is CASSIAEAGANVLTF. In DNA, the CDR3 is TGTGCCAGTAGTATAGCGGAGGCAGGGGCCAACGTCCTGACTTTC.

J is TRBJ1-5 and V is TRBV27; the D gene is possibly TRBD1 (5 bases). The CDR3 sequence is 13 residues long. The germline CDR1 and CDR2 sequences are MNHEY and SMNVEV (reference sequence). Trimming stripped 6 bases from V and 4 bases from J, with 10 bases between. The DNA of the CDR3 is TGTGCCAGCAGACTTCGGGGGAATCAGCCCCAGCATTTT. Protein: CASRLRGNQPQHF.

This clone has only a few counts. This chain links TRBV6-5 with TRBJ1-5; a possible D gene is TRBD1 (5 bases). CDR1 and CDR2 from the germline V gene are MNHEY and SVGAGI. Trimming removed 2 bases from V and 4 bases from J, with 6 bases in between. This CDR3 has 13 residues. The CDR3 loop reads CASSYRGNQPQHF. The CDR3 DNA sequence: TGTGCCAGCAGTTACAGGGGAAATCAGCCCCAGCATTTT.

V is TRBV5-1 and J is TRBJ2-1; D is possibly TRBD2 (6 bases). V was cut by 9 bases and J by 1 base, with 20 bases left in between. CDR1 and CDR2 (germline): SGHRS, YFSETQ. CDR3 length: 16 amino acids. As DNA, the CDR3 is TGCGCCACCCAACGCGGGGAAGTTGTTTCCTACAATGAGCAGTTCTTC. Translating gives CATQRGEVVSYNEQFF. Full variable domain (outside the CDR3, taken from reference TRBV5-1 and TRBJ2-1): KAGVTQTPRYLIKTRGQQVTLSCSPISGHRSVSWYQQTPGQGLQFLFEYFSETQRNKGNFPGRFSGRQFSNSRSEMNVSTLELGDSALYLCATQRGEVVSYNEQFFGPGTRLTVL.

This chain connects TRBV19 to TRBJ1-1, with 9 bases that match TRBD1. CDR1 and CDR2 (germline): LNHDA, SQIVND (reference sequence). J was trimmed by 2 bases and V by 7 bases; bases with no gene match: 8. This CDR3 contains 15 residues. The chain's CDR3 is CASMRDRVSNTEAFF. The CDR3 DNA reads as TGTGCCAGTATGAGGGACAGGGTTTCAAACACTGAAGCTTTCTTT.

The CDR3 loop is CASSPLEALLSSGNTIYF. CDR3 in DNA: TGTGCCAGCTCACCACTAGAGGCACTATTGTCCTCTGGAAACACCATATATTTT. The chain combines TRBV18 with TRBJ1-3; D gene unclear. CDR3 length: 18 amino acids. Trimming pared 1 base from V and 0 bases from J, leaving 16 bases between. Germline-derived CDR1 and CDR2 are KGHSH and LQKENI.

This clone was seen a handful of times. In nucleotides, the CDR3 is TGCGCCAGCAGCCCCCGGGCGGGCGGCTCTGGAAACACCATATATTTT. Translated, it gives CASSPRAGGSGNTIYF. The rearrangement joins TRBV4-3 to TRBJ1-3; no firm D call. Germline loops: CDR1 LGHNA, CDR2 YSLEER. V lost 4 bases and J 0 bases, leaving 13 bases between the germline ends. CDR3 length: 16 amino acids.

This chain joins TRBV25-1 and TRBJ1-4; TRBD1 aligns across 7 bases. CDR3 length equals 14 residues. Trimming at V came to 3 bases and at J to 8 bases, leaving 6 bases not matched to a gene. Germline CDR1 and CDR2: MGHDK and SYGVNS. The chain's CDR3 is CASSETGSLEKLFF. The CDR3 nucleotides are TGTGCCAGCAGTGAGACAGGGAGCCTCGAAAAACTGTTTTTT. Combining the CDR3 with reference TRBV25-1 and TRBJ1-4 gives the whole variable domain EADIYQTPRYLVIGTGKKITLECSQTMGHDKMYWYQQDPGMELHLIHYSYGVNSTEKGDLSSESTVSRIRTEHFPLTLESARPSHTSQYLCASSETGSLEKLFFGSGTQLSVL.

The chain is built from TRBV7-9 and TRBJ2-5; D is uncertain. Trimming removed 3 bases from V and 5 bases from J, with 4 bases in between. The CDR3 is 11 amino acids. Germline CDR1 reads SEHNR; CDR2 reads FQNEAQ (reference sequence). The chain's CDR3 is CASSFPETQYF. The CDR3 DNA is TGTGCCAGCAGCTTCCCGGAGACCCAGTACTTC.

The V gene is TRBV6-5, the J gene TRBJ2-1; tentatively, D is TRBD2 (7 bases). The CDR3 sequence is 15 residues long. The V and J ends lost 7 bases and 0 bases respectively, with 13 bases between them. Looked up from germline, CDR1 is MNHEY and CDR2 is SVGAGI. The CDR3 loop reads CASIKGGSSYNEQFF. The CDR3 coding sequence is TGTGCCAGCATTAAGGGGGGGAGCTCCTACAATGAGCAGTTCTTC.

The V and J genes are TRBV6-5 and TRBJ2-3; 10 nucleotides align to TRBD2. V was clipped by 10 bases and J by 1 base; unmatched bases: 5. The CDR3 covers 14 residues. Germline CDR1 MNHEY, CDR2 SVGAGI. For the CDR3, the DNA is TGTGCCACCCAGCGGGGGGGCGGCACAGATACGCAGTATTTT. Its translation: CATQRGGGTDTQYF.

The genes are TRBV3-1 (or the pseudogene TRBV3-2) and TRBJ1-3; D not resolved. Trimming removed 1 base at V and 0 bases at J, with 10 bases between. This CDR3 has 16 amino acids. Germline V lookup: CDR1 LGHDT, CDR2 YNNKEL (reference sequence). The CDR3 reads CASSQVGGSSGNTIYF. In DNA, the CDR3 is TGTGCCAGCAGCCAAGTTGGAGGAAGCTCTGGAAACACCATATATTTT.

V gene TRBV7-9 combines with J gene TRBJ1-1; 9 bases are a match to TRBD1. The V gene's germline CDR1 is SEHNR and CDR2 FQNEAQ (reference sequence). Germline trimming cut 8 bases from V and 11 bases from J; bases unmatched to any gene: 15. The CDR3 covers 14 residues. CDR3 DNA sequence: TGTGCCAGCGGTCAAGGGACAGGGAGAGATCGGGCTTTCTTT. Translated, it gives CASGQGTGRDRAFF.

Regarding this clone: The sample has other DNA sequences that encode this CDR3 too. The chain employs TRBV3-1 (or the pseudogene TRBV3-2) and TRBJ2-6; 10 nucleotides match TRBD1. The V and J ends lost 2 bases and 1 base, in that order; junction bases with no gene match: 11. The germline V gene encodes CDR1 LGHDT and CDR2 YNNKEL (reference sequence). The CDR3 has 20 amino acids. As DNA, the CDR3 is TGTGCCAGCAGCCAAAAGGGGACAGGGGTGCCCAGTTCTGGGGCCAACGTCCTGACTTTC. Protein sequence: CASSQKGTGVPSSGANVLTF.

In DNA form, the CDR3 reads TGCGCCAGCAGCCAGTCGGACACTGAAGCTTTCTTT. Protein sequence: CASSQSDTEAFF. The chain couples TRBV4-3 to TRBJ1-1; D gene ambiguous. Germline lookup yields CDR1 LGHNA and CDR2 YSLEER. The V end lost 3 bases, the J end lost 3 bases, and 5 bases lay between the germline ends. CDR3 length: 12 amino acids.